These T cell receptor beta chains were read from a single sample in a study of response to subunit inactivated influenza vaccine. Each CDR3 protein is one row after TCRdb ran MiXCR on the RT-PCR reads. The sample holds more than 550,000 distinct CDR3 sequences, around 11% seen once. This material consisted of PBMCs from blood, taken on the day of vaccination. The receptor source for this set is a man aged 45 to 65 who received an inactivated influenza vaccine. Each CDR3 is given with its conserved first and last residue. Each record gives: J gene, V gene, D gene, clone size, CDR3 DNA, CDR3 protein. D genes are given only for firm matches. The listing skips clone size in some rows; elsewhere it reads once, few, many or a size class.

TRBJ2-3,TRBV10-3,TRBD1,few,TGTGCCACAAACCGGGGACAGGGGGCTTCAGATACGCAGTATTTT,CATNRGQGASDTQYF
TRBJ2-1,TRBV6-2/TRBV6-3,TRBD2,few,TGTGCCAGCAGTCCAACCGGGACTAGCGGGAGAAATGAGCAGTTCTTC,CASSPTGTSGRNEQFF
TRBJ1-3,TRBV6-1,.,few,TGTGCCAGCAGCCAAGACACTAATACTGGAAACACCATATATTTT,CASSQDTNTGNTIYF
TRBJ2-2,TRBV5-1,TRBD1,many,TGCGCCAGCAGCCCTCGGACAGGGAACACCGGGGAGCTGTTTTTT,CASSPRTGNTGELFF
TRBJ2-5,TRBV7-8,TRBD1,.,TGTGCCAGCAGCTTACCACAGGGGCTGGAGACCCAGTACTTC,CASSLPQGLETQYF
TRBJ2-5,TRBV5-1,.,.,TGCGCCAGCAGCTTGGGTCAATCGGCTGGGGAGACCCAGTACTTC,CASSLGQSAGETQYF
TRBJ2-2,TRBV9,.,many,TGTGCCAGCAGCGTATGGAGGGAGAGACCCGGGGAGCTGTTTTTT,CASSVWRERPGELFF
TRBJ2-1,TRBV29-1,TRBD2,.,TGCAGCTGTAGCGGGAGCTCCTACAATGAGCAGTTCTTC,CSCSGSSYNEQFF
TRBJ2-1,TRBV7-2,.,.,TGTGCCAGCAGCGAAAGTTGGTATGAGCAGTTCTTC,CASSESWYEQFF
TRBJ2-1,TRBV30,TRBD2,.,TGTGCCTGGAGGGCTAGCGGAGGCTTAAGGAATGAGCAGTTCTTC,CAWRASGGLRNEQFF
TRBJ1-1,TRBV13,.,.,TGTGCCAGCAGCTCCGTTTGGGGTCAGGTTGAAGCTTTCTTT,CASSSVWGQVEAFF
TRBJ2-5,TRBV5-5,.,many,TGTGCCAGCAGCACACTACCGGACAGCTCCCAAGAGACCCAGTACTTC,CASSTLPDSSQETQYF
TRBJ2-1,TRBV7-7,TRBD2,few,TGTGCCAGCAGCGTGGGACTAGCGGGAGAGGTGTTCTTC,CASSVGLAGEVFF
TRBJ1-1,TRBV18,TRBD1,many,TGTGCCAGCTCAGCACAACAGGGGGCGCGTGACACTGAAGCTTTCTTT,CASSAQQGARDTEAFF
TRBJ2-7,TRBV29-1,.,few,TGCAGCGTCGCACCGGGAGTACGCTACGAGCAGTACTTC,CSVAPGVRYEQYF
TRBJ1-6,TRBV7-9,TRBD1,.,TGTGCCAGCAAAGGACAGGGGTATAATTCACCCCTCCACTTT,CASKGQGYNSPLHF
TRBJ2-3,TRBV28,.,.,TGTGCCAGCAGTTTCCGGTCCTGGAGGGATACGCAGTATTTT,CASSFRSWRDTQYF
TRBJ1-5,TRBV12-3/TRBV12-4,.,.,TGTGCCAGCACCAGGGGCAATCAGCCCCAGCATTTT,CASTRGNQPQHF
TRBJ2-3,TRBV12-3/TRBV12-4,.,.,TGTGCCAGCAGCCTCTCTCCAGGATACACAGATACGCAGTATTTT,CASSLSPGYTDTQYF
TRBJ2-4,TRBV13,TRBD2,many,TGTGCCAGCAGCTTAGGGACTAGCGGGGGGGCCGCCAAAAACATTCAGTACTTC,CASSLGTSGGAAKNIQYF
TRBJ1-1,TRBV29-1,TRBD1,few,TGCAGCGTTGAGGGACAGAGGAACACTGAAGCTTTCTTT,CSVEGQRNTEAFF
TRBJ1-5,TRBV5-1,.,few,TGCGCCAGCAGCTTGGCGCCAGGATACAATCAGCCCCAGCATTTT,CASSLAPGYNQPQHF
TRBJ2-3,TRBV12-3/TRBV12-4,TRBD2,.,TGTGCCAGCAGTTCCCTAGCGGGAATCAGCACAGATACGCAGTATTTT,CASSSLAGISTDTQYF
TRBJ1-2,TRBV27,.,.,TGTGCCAGCAGTACAAGGGCCACAGTGGACTATGGCTACACCTTC,CASSTRATVDYGYTF
TRBJ2-3,TRBV5-6,TRBD1,.,TGTGCCAGCAGCTCCCCCTCCTGGGACAGGGGCACAGATACGCAGTATTTT,CASSSPSWDRGTDTQYF
TRBJ2-1,TRBV7-2,.,.,TGTGCCAGCAGCTTAGACGCGGGAGAGCAGTTCTTC,CASSLDAGEQFF
TRBJ2-3,TRBV5-1,.,.,TGCGCCAGCAGCGGTACTAAACCTAGCACAGATACGCAGTATTTT,CASSGTKPSTDTQYF
TRBJ1-2,TRBV7-9,.,many,TGTGCCAGCAGCTCAGATGGGATATATGGCTACACCTTC,CASSSDGIYGYTF
TRBJ2-2,TRBV4-1,.,few,TGCGCCAGCAGCCACAACGCCGGGGAGCTGTTTTTT,CASSHNAGELFF
TRBJ1-3,TRBV5-6,TRBD1,few,TGTGCCAGCAGCTTGATGACAGGGGCGTACAGAAACACCATATATTTT,CASSLMTGAYRNTIYF
TRBJ1-1,TRBV20-1,.,.,TGCAGTGTTAAGAAGGGGACTGGCCCGGCAGCTTTCTTT,CSVKKGTGPAAFF
TRBJ2-7,TRBV5-1,.,.,TGCGCCAGCAGCTTGGAGGTCCCCGGCGACGAGCAGTACTTC,CASSLEVPGDEQYF
TRBJ2-5,TRBV27,.,.,TGTGCCAGCAGTTCTCCCAGGGGGACCCAGTACTTC,CASSSPRGTQYF
TRBJ2-1,TRBV28,TRBD2,.,TGTGCCAGCAGTGGGGCCCGGGCTAGCGGGCTCCTCTTCGATGAGCAGTTCTTC,CASSGARASGLLFDEQFF
TRBJ2-5,TRBV20-1,.,.,TGCAGTGCTAACCCGGTGTGGCCGGGGGAGACCCAGTACTTC,CSANPVWPGETQYF